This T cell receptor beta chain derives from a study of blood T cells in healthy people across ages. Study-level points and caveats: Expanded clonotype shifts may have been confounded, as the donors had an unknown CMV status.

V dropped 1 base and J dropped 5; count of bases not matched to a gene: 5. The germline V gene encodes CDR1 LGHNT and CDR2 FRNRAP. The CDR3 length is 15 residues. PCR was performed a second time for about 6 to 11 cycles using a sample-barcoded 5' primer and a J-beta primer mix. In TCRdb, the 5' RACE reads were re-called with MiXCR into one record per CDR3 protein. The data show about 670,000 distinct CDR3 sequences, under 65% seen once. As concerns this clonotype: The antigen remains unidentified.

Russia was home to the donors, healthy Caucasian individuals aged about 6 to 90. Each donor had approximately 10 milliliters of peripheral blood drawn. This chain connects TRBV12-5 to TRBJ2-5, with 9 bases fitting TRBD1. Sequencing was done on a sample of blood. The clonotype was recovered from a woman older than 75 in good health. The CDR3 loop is CASGLGGQGGETQYF. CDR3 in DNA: TGTGCTAGTGGTTTGGGGGGACAGGGAGGGGAGACCCAGTACTTC. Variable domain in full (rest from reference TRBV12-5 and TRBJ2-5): DARVTQTPRHKVTEMGQEVTMRCQPILGHNTVFWYRQTMMQGLELLAYFRNRAPLDDSGMPKDRFSAEMPDATLATLKIQPSEPRDSAVYFCASGLGGQGGETQYFGPGTRLLVL.